A single sample is the source of the 24 T cell receptor beta chains below, sequenced in a study of T cell responses to AZD1222 COVID-19 vaccine (dated by TCRdb to the early 2020s). Library prep was done by the immunoSEQ multiplex PCR assay. Not all clones reach the TCRdb copy of this immuneACCESS table, which keeps in-frame sequences only. Checked studies attribute under half of the gap to unresolved V genes and leave the rest unexplained. The sample profile shows some 110,000 clones; more than 85% of them were found once. The biggest ten clones account for approximately 3% of the sample. What this sample's time point label stands for: baseline before first vaccination. The material sequenced was peripheral blood, taken on day 0 of AZD1222 vaccination. Every receptor here comes from an adult in good health.

The chain couples TRBV27 to TRBJ2-5; D gene uncertain. Trimming removed 3 bases at V and 5 bases at J, with 7 bases between. The CDR3 has 12 amino acids. Looked up from germline, CDR1 is MNHEY and CDR2 is SMNVEV (reference sequence). The CDR3 nucleotides are TGTGCCAGCAGTTTTGGAGCGGAGACCCAGTACTTC. Protein sequence: CASSFGAETQYF.

The rearrangement joins TRBV7-9 to TRBJ1-1; TRBD1 agrees at 7 bases. Germline V gene lookup returns CDR1 SEHNR and CDR2 FQNEAQ (reference sequence). CDR3 length equals 13 residues. J was trimmed by 7 bases and V by 5 bases; bases with no gene match: 7. CDR3 sequence (DNA): TGTGCCAGCAGCCTAGAGGGGGCTAGTGAAGCTTTCTTT. This sequence encodes CASSLEGASEAFF.

This chain uses TRBV15 with TRBJ2-3, with 12 bases identical to TRBD2. The germline CDR1 and CDR2 sequences are LNHNV and YYDKDF (reference sequence). This CDR3 is 18 amino acids long. Unmatched junction bases numbered 5, after V lost 0 bases and J lost 1 base. CDR3: CATSRDRRTSGGTDTQYF. CDR3 nucleotides: TGTGCCACCAGCAGAGATCGAAGGACTAGCGGGGGCACAGATACGCAGTATTTT.

The rearrangement uses TRBV20-1 and TRBJ1-1, with D possibly TRBD1 on 5 matching bases. Trimming cost V 3 bases and J 5 bases, with 22 bases left between them. Germline loops: CDR1 DFQATT, CDR2 SNEGSKA (reference sequence). CDR3 size: 16 residues. CDR3 protein: CSASSMNRDLRTEAFF. The CDR3 coding sequence is TGCAGTGCTAGTTCGATGAACCGGGACCTTAGAACTGAAGCTTTCTTT.

The rearrangement joins TRBV5-6 to TRBJ2-7; possible D gene TRBD1, 6 bases. In germline, CDR1 is SGHDT, CDR2 YYEEEE. This CDR3 comprises 16 residues. Trimming shortened V by 4 bases and J by 3 bases, and 20 bases separated the two germline ends. CDR3 sequence (DNA): TGTGCCAGCAGCGAGGGGACCAGGGGCCCCCTCTACGAGCAGTACTTC. Residues: CASSEGTRGPLYEQYF.

The V call is TRBV9, the J call TRBJ2-1; D not resolved. V dropped 0 bases and J dropped 9 bases, with 16 bases sitting between them. Germline V gene data show CDR1 as SGDLS and CDR2 as YYNGEE. The CDR3 totals 15 residues. The CDR3 reads CASSVGTTPFGEQFF. CDR3 coding DNA: TGTGCCAGCAGCGTAGGGACCACGCCCTTCGGTGAGCAGTTCTTC.

V gene TRBV23-1 combines with J gene TRBJ2-1; TRBD2 might be the D (6 bases). TRBV23-1 is treated as an ORF (open reading frame) with a function not yet certain. The CDR3 runs to 13 residues. V was shortened by 4 bases and J by 10 bases, with 14 bases between the two germline ends. For the CDR3, the DNA is TGCGCCAGCAGTCCAAAGCGGGCAGGAGAGCAGTTCTTC. Its translation: CASSPKRAGEQFF.

The chain links TRBV15 to TRBJ1-4, with 8 bases identical to TRBD1. Germline trimming cut 3 bases from V and 8 bases from J; bases unmatched to any gene: 14. Germline V CDR1 and CDR2: LNHNV, YYDKDF (reference sequence). The CDR3 has 17 amino acids. The CDR3 protein is CATSSLTRGLYREKLFF. The CDR3 coding sequence is TGTGCCACCAGCAGTCTAACCAGGGGGCTGTATCGCGAAAAACTGTTTTTT.

The chain joins TRBV7-2 to TRBJ1-6, with a tentative D call TRBD1 (5 bases). Germline lookup yields CDR1 SGHTA and CDR2 FQGNSA. The CDR3 loop spans 15 amino acids. Trimming removed 2 bases from V and 6 bases from J, with 11 bases in between. CDR3 loop: CASSLIGQGNSPLHF. CDR3 DNA sequence: TGTGCCAGCAGCTTAATTGGGCAGGGTAATTCACCCCTCCACTTT.

V gene TRBV28 combines with J gene TRBJ1-2; D is possibly TRBD1 (5 bases). Trimming removed 4 bases at V and 5 bases at J, with 8 bases between. CDR3 length: 12 amino acids. Germline lookup yields CDR1 MDHEN and CDR2 SYDVKM. The CDR3 reads CASSWGRYGYTF. CDR3 DNA sequence: TGTGCCAGCAGTTGGGGCCGATATGGCTACACCTTC.

The gene calls are TRBV20-1 and TRBJ1-1; D not resolved. In germline, CDR1 is DFQATT, CDR2 SNEGSKA (reference sequence). Trimming removed 3 bases from V and 4 bases from J, with 6 bases in between. The CDR3 runs to 11 residues. The chain's CDR3 is CSARGRTEAFF. The CDR3 region has the DNA TGCAGTGCTAGGGGCCGCACTGAAGCTTTCTTT.

This clone was detected only once. The J gene is TRBJ1-2, the V gene TRBV5-1; D is possibly TRBD1 (5 bases). This CDR3 contains 13 residues. CDR1 is SGHRS, CDR2 YFSETQ, per germline. Trimming left V 4 bases short and J 3 bases short, with 10 bases between. For the CDR3, the DNA is TGCGCCAGCAGCAGTCAGGGTGACTATGGCTACACCTTC. Translation gives CASSSQGDYGYTF.

This chain joins TRBV6-5 and TRBJ2-1; D is possibly TRBD2 (5 bases). V was pared by 2 bases and J by 9 bases, with 20 bases between. There are 16 residues in the CDR3. CDR1 MNHEY and CDR2 SVGAGI come from the germline V gene. The CDR3 sequence is CASSYEGAPLISEQFF. The CDR3 bases are TGTGCCAGCAGTTACGAGGGTGCCCCGCTGATTAGTGAGCAGTTCTTC.

This clone was seen just once. The V gene is TRBV5-6, the J gene TRBJ1-2, with D hard to call. Trimming took off 0 bases at V and 4 bases at J, with 10 bases between the two ends. Looked up from germline, CDR1 is SGHDT and CDR2 is YYEEEE. This CDR3 region has 14 residues. The CDR3 region has the DNA TGTGCCAGCAGCTTGGGAGGAGGGCCCTATGGCTACACCTTC. Translated, it gives CASSLGGGPYGYTF. Variable domain in full (rest from reference TRBV5-6 and TRBJ1-2): DAGVTQSPTHLIKTRGQQVTLRCSPKSGHDTVSWYQQALGQGPQFIFQYYEEEERQRGNFPDRFSGHQFPNYSSELNVNALLLGDSALYLCASSLGGGPYGYTFGSGTRLTVV.

This sequence joins TRBV29-1 and TRBJ1-5; D is perhaps TRBD1 (5 bases). The germline V and J ends were trimmed by 7 bases and 6 bases, with 13 bases remaining between them. This CDR3 is 12 amino acids long. CDR1 and CDR2 from the germline V gene are SQVTM and ANQGSEA. The DNA of the CDR3 is TGCAGCGCCTCCTCAGGGAGTCAGCCCCAGCATTTT. It is translated as CSASSGSQPQHF.

The chain recombines TRBV7-3 with TRBJ1-2, with no clear D. CDR1 is SGHTA and CDR2 is FQGTGA in the germline V gene. V lost 3 bases, J lost 5 bases, and 16 bases lay in between. The CDR3 covers 15 residues. Here the CDR3 reads CASSLGPFSSYGYTF. Written as DNA, the CDR3 is TGTGCCAGCAGCTTGGGCCCGTTCTCCTCTTATGGCTACACCTTC.

This clone was observed a single time. The V and J genes are TRBV28 and TRBJ2-1; D is possibly TRBD1 or TRBD2 (5 bases each). Germline lookup yields CDR1 MDHEN and CDR2 SYDVKM. Trimming took 8 bases from V and 6 from J, leaving 11 bases between them. The CDR3 has 12 residues. In DNA form, the CDR3 reads TGTGCCAGCGGGTGGGGGATCAATGAGCAGTTCTTC. Its protein product is CASGWGINEQFF.

The chain uses TRBV19 and TRBJ1-2, with D possibly matching TRBD1 (5 bases). Per germline, CDR1 LNHDA and CDR2 SQIVND (reference sequence). The CDR3 loop spans 14 amino acids. Trimming removed 2 bases from V and 1 base from J, with 8 bases in between. The CDR3 sequence: CASSIRGVNYGYTF. CDR3 DNA: TGTGCCAGTAGTATAAGGGGAGTTAACTATGGCTACACCTTC. The full variable domain, its missing parts supplied by reference TRBV19 and TRBJ1-2, is DGGITQSPKYLFRKEGQNVTLSCEQNLNHDAMYWYRQDPGQGLRLIYYSQIVNDFQKGDIAEGYSVSREKKESFPLTVTSAQKNPTAFYLCASSIRGVNYGYTFGSGTRLTVV.

The chain is built from TRBV21-1 and TRBJ2-2; TRBD2 is the table's D call, not checked against the DNA. TRBV21-1 is annotated as a pseudogene. CDR3 length equals 17 residues. The CDR3 sequence: CASSKVPPGSLTGELFF. CDR3 sequence (DNA): TGTGCCAGCAGCAAAGTTCCCCCCGGGTCGCTAACCGGGGAGCTGTTTTTT.

The V gene is TRBV28, the J gene TRBJ2-7; no firm D call. V was clipped by 5 bases and J by 0 bases, with 14 bases between them. The CDR3 is made up of 15 amino acids. Germline V gene lookup returns CDR1 MDHEN and CDR2 SYDVKM. Here the CDR3 reads CASSGSGLLSYEQYF. The CDR3 nucleotides read TGTGCCAGCAGTGGGTCCGGGCTGCTCTCCTACGAGCAGTACTTC.

The chain joins TRBV4-2 to TRBJ1-6, with D perhaps TRBD1 (5 bases). The CDR3 runs to 20 residues. Trimming shortened V by 0 bases and J by 4 bases, and 22 bases separated the two germline ends. Germline V gives CDR1 LGHNA, CDR2 YNFKEQ. The CDR3 protein is CASSQDLQGLGSTYNSPLHF. In nucleotides, the CDR3 is TGTGCCAGCAGCCAAGATTTGCAGGGCTTGGGCTCTACATATAATTCACCCCTCCACTTT.

J is TRBJ1-1 and V is TRBV28; D is uncertain. The ends were cut back, 6 bases at V and 7 bases at J, with 15 bases in the middle. The length of the CDR3 is 13 residues. Germline assignment: CDR1 MDHEN and CDR2 SYDVKM. CDR3 DNA sequence: TGTGCCAGCAGCTTCGGCGGGAGGAGTGAAGCTTTCTTT. Translated: CASSFGGRSEAFF. Full variable domain (remainder filled in from reference TRBV28 and TRBJ1-1): DVKVTQSSRYLVKRTGEKVFLECVQDMDHENMFWYRQDPGLGLRLIYFSYDVKMKEKGDIPEGYSVSREKKERFSLILESASTNQTSMYLCASSFGGRSEAFFGQGTRLTVV.

CDR3 in DNA: TGTGCCAGCTGGGGGGGCCTAGGGGGCTCCTATAATTCACCCCTCCACTTT. Its protein is CASWGGLGGSYNSPLHF. The rearrangement links TRBV28 to TRBJ1-6, with D perhaps matching TRBD1 (6 bases). Germline V gene lookup returns CDR1 MDHEN and CDR2 SYDVKM. V was trimmed by 8 bases and J by 0 bases, leaving 17 bases between them. This CDR3 has 17 amino acids.

The rearrangement joins TRBV10-3 to TRBJ1-2; D ambiguous. Germline assignment: CDR1 ENHRY and CDR2 SYGVKD. Deletions cut 0 bases from V and 7 bases from J, with 3 bases between. The CDR3 spans 11 residues. CDR3 DNA: TGTGCCATCAGTGAGTCGACTGGCTACACCTTC. Its protein product is CAISESTGYTF.